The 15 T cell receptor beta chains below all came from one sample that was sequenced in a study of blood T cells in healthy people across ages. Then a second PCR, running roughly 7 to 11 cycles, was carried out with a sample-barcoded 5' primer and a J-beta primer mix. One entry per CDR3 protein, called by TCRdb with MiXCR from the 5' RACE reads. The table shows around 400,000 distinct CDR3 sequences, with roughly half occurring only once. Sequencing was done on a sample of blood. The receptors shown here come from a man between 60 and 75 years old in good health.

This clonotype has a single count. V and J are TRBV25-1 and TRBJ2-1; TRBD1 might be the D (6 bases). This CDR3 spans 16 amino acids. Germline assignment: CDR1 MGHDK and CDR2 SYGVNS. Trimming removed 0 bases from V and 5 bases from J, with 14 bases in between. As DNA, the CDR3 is TGTGCCAGCAGTGAATATGGGGGACGGACAGACAATGAGCAGTTCTTC. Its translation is CASSEYGGRTDNEQFF. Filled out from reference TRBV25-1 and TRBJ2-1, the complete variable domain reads EADIYQTPRYLVIGTGKKITLECSQTMGHDKMYWYQQDPGMELHLIHYSYGVNSTEKGDLSSESTVSRIRTEHFPLTLESARPSHTSQYLCASSEYGGRTDNEQFFGPGTRLTVL.

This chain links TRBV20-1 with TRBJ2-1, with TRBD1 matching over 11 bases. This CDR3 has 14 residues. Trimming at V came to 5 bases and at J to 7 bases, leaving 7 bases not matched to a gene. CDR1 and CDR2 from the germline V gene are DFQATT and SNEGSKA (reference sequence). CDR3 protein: CSAFPGQGGNEQFF. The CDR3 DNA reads TGCAGTGCTTTCCCGGGACAGGGGGGTAATGAGCAGTTCTTC.

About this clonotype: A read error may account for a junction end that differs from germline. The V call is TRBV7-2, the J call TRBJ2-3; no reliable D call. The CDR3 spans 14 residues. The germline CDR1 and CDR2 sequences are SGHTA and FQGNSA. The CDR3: CASRPLLRTDTQYF. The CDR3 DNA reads TGTGCTAGCAGGCCCCTACTTCGCACAGATACGCAGTATTTT.

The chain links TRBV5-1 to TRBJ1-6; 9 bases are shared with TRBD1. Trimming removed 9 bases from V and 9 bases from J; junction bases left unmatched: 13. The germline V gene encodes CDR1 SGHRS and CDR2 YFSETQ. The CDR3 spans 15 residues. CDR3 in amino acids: CATALGTGRSSPLHF. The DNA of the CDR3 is TGCGCCACCGCACTCGGGACAGGGCGGAGTTCACCCCTCCACTTT.

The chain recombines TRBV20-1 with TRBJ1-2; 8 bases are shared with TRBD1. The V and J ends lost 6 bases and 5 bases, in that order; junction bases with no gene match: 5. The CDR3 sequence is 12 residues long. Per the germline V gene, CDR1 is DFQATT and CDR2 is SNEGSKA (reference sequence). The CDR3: CSAGNRGYGYTF. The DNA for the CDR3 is TGCAGTGCCGGGAACAGGGGGTATGGCTACACCTTC.

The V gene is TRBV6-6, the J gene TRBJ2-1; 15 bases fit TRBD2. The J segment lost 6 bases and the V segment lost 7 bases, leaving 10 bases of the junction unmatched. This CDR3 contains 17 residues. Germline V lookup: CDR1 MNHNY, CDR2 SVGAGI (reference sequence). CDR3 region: CASTHSGTSGGFNEQFF. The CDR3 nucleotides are TGTGCCAGCACCCACTCGGGGACTAGCGGGGGGTTCAATGAGCAGTTCTTC.

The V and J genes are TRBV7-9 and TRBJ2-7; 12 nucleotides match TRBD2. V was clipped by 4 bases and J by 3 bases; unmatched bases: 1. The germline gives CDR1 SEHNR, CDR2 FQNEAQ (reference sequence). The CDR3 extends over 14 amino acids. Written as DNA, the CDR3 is TGTGCCAGCAGCTGGACTAGCGGGAACTACGAGCAGTACTTC. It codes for CASSWTSGNYEQYF.

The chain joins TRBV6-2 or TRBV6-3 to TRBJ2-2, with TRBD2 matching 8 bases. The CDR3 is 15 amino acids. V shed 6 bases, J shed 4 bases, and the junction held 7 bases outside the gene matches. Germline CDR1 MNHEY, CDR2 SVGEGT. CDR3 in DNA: TGTGCCAGCAGAATCCAACTAGCGGCCACCGGGGAGCTGTTTTTT. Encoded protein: CASRIQLAATGELFF.

DNA for the CDR3: TGTGCCAGCAGCCCCGGGGGGGAAAACACAGATACGCAGTATTTT. The encoded protein is CASSPGGENTDTQYF. The V gene is TRBV7-9, the J gene TRBJ2-3, with TRBD2 matching 8 bases. With V trimmed by 5 bases and J by 2 bases, 6 bases remained unmatched. Per germline, CDR1 SEHNR and CDR2 FQNEAQ (reference sequence). CDR3 length: 15 residues.

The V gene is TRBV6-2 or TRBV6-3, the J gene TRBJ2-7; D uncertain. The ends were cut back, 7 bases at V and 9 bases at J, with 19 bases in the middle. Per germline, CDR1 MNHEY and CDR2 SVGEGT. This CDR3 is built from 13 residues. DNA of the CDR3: TGTGCCAGCACAGATAATGTCCGGACCGGGCAGTACTTC. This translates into CASTDNVRTGQYF.

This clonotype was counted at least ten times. The CDR3 loop reads CSVPTAEGADTQYF. Written as DNA, the CDR3 is TGCAGCGTGCCAACCGCGGAGGGGGCAGATACGCAGTATTTT. The rearrangement links TRBV29-1 to TRBJ2-3; either TRBD1 or TRBD2 may supply D (6 bases each). Germline loops: CDR1 SQVTM, CDR2 ANQGSEA. V was pared by 6 bases and J by 4 bases, with 17 bases between. The CDR3 has 14 amino acids.

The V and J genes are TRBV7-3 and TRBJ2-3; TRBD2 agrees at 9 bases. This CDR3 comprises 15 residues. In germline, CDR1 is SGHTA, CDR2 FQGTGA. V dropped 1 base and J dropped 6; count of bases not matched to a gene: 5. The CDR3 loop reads CASSLSAGGPDTQYF. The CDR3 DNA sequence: TGTGCCAGCAGCTTAAGTGCGGGAGGGCCTGATACGCAGTATTTT.

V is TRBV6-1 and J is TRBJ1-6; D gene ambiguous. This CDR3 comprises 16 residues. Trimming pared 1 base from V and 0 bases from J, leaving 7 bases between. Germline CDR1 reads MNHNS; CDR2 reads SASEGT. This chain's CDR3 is CASSEEPSSYNSPLHF. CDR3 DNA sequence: TGTGCCAGCAGTGAAGAACCGAGCTCCTATAATTCACCCCTCCACTTT.

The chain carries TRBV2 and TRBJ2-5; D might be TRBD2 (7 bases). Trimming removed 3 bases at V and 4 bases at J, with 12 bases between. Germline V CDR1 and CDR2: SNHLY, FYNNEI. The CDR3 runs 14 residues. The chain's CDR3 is CASSDNREGETQYF. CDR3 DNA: TGTGCCAGCAGTGACAACAGGGAGGGAGAGACCCAGTACTTC. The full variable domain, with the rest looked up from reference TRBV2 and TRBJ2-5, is EPEVTQTPSHQVTQMGQEVILRCVPISNHLYFYWYRQILGQKVEFLVSFYNNEISEKSEIFDDQFSVERPDGSNFTLKIRSTKLEDSAMYFCASSDNREGETQYFGPGTRLLVL.

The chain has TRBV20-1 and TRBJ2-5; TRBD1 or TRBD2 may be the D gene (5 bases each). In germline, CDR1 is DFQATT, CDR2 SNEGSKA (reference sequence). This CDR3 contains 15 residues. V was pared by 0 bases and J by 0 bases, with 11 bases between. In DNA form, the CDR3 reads TGCAGTGCTAGAGACGGGGTGGGGCACCAAGAGACCCAGTACTTC. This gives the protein CSARDGVGHQETQYF.